These 9 T cell receptor beta chains originate from one sample sequenced in a study of HIV-infected patients and healthy controls. Using its own MiXCR run on the 5' RACE reads, TCRdb lists one record per CDR3 protein. The sample shows over 55,000 distinct CDR3 sequences, around 17% of them seen only once. Sequenced sample: CD4+ T cells from blood. Source of these receptors: a human donor in good health.

J is TRBJ2-1 and V is TRBV9; 11 bases match TRBD2. Trimming at V came to 1 base and at J to 10 bases, leaving 7 bases not matched to a gene. CDR1 and CDR2 from the germline V gene are SGDLS and YYNGEE. The CDR3 length is 15 residues. CDR3 sequence (DNA): TGTGCCAGCAGCGTAATTAGCGGGAGGGCCAGAGAGCAGTTCTTC. Its protein product is CASSVISGRAREQFF.

Written as DNA, the CDR3 is TGCAGCGTTAGTAATAGGCAGGTAAACACTGAAGCTTTCTTT. Translating it yields CSVSNRQVNTEAFF. The chain uses TRBV29-1 and TRBJ1-1; D is unresolved. This CDR3 contains 14 residues. Germline lookup yields CDR1 SQVTM and CDR2 ANQGSEA. Between the trimmed V and J ends, which lost 5 bases and 2 bases, there was a span of 15 bases.

This clonotype was counted at least ten times. This chain uses TRBV29-1 with TRBJ2-3, with D perhaps TRBD1 (6 bases). V shed 0 bases and J shed 6 bases, with 16 bases lying between them. Looked up from germline, CDR1 is SQVTM and CDR2 is ANQGSEA. The CDR3 is 15 residues long. The CDR3 region is CSVEDPDRTADTQYF. The CDR3 DNA sequence: TGCAGCGTTGAAGATCCAGATAGGACAGCTGATACGCAGTATTTT.

This clonotype turned up a few times. The rearrangement uses TRBV30 and TRBJ2-2; D not resolved. Trimming cost V 3 bases and J 6 bases, with 5 bases left between them. The CDR3 totals 11 residues. Germline V gene data show CDR1 as GTSNPN and CDR2 as SVGIG (reference sequence). The CDR3 DNA follows: TGTGCCTGGAGAGTCGCCGGGGAGCTGTTTTTT. Residues: CAWRVAGELFF.

This clonotype was counted many times. The V gene is TRBV10-3, the J gene TRBJ1-1; 7 bases align to TRBD1. The V gene end was trimmed by 10 bases and the J gene end by 0 bases; junction bases not matched to a gene: 17. This CDR3 spans 17 amino acids. The germline CDR1 and CDR2 sequences are ENHRY and SYGVKD. Written as DNA, the CDR3 is TGTGCCACGGGGTATTTGGCCGCAGGGGGTATGAACACTGAAGCTTTCTTT. Amino acids: CATGYLAAGGMNTEAFF.

The V and J genes are TRBV4-3 and TRBJ2-1, with 9 bases identical to TRBD2. Losses at the gene ends were 4 bases for V and 1 base for J; bases not matched to a gene: 2. The CDR3 is made up of 15 amino acids. Germline lookup yields CDR1 LGHNA and CDR2 YSLEER. CDR3 in DNA: TGCGCCAGCAGCCGCAGCGGGGGGTCCTACAATGAGCAGTTCTTC. Amino acids: CASSRSGGSYNEQFF.

This clonotype was seen a few times. V and J are TRBV6-2 or TRBV6-3 and TRBJ2-2, with 7 bases identical to TRBD2. Germline V CDR1 and CDR2: MNHEY, SVGEGT. The CDR3 length is 19 residues. V dropped 2 bases and J dropped 5; count of bases not matched to a gene: 17. This CDR3 is CASSYPHSFPSGKTGELFF. The CDR3 nucleotides are TGTGCCAGCAGTTACCCACACTCCTTCCCTAGCGGAAAGACCGGGGAGCTGTTTTTT.

This chain uses TRBV29-1 with TRBJ2-7; TRBD1 aligns across 12 bases. The germline CDR1 and CDR2 sequences are SQVTM and ANQGSEA. J gave up 5 bases and V 5 bases, and 4 bases lay outside the gene matches. There are 13 residues in the CDR3. CDR3 DNA sequence: TGCAGCGTTCTGGGACAGGGGGCACACGAGCAGTACTTC. As protein: CSVLGQGAHEQYF.

CDR3 in amino acids: CASSDRGARGYEQYF. CDR3 nucleotide sequence: TGCGCCAGCAGTGACCGGGGGGCCCGAGGATACGAGCAGTACTTC. The V gene is TRBV10-2, the J gene TRBJ2-7; weak D call: TRBD2 (7 bases). Germline assignment: CDR1 WSHSY and CDR2 SAAADI. V lost 3 bases and J 4 bases, leaving 16 bases between the germline ends. The CDR3 length is 15 residues.